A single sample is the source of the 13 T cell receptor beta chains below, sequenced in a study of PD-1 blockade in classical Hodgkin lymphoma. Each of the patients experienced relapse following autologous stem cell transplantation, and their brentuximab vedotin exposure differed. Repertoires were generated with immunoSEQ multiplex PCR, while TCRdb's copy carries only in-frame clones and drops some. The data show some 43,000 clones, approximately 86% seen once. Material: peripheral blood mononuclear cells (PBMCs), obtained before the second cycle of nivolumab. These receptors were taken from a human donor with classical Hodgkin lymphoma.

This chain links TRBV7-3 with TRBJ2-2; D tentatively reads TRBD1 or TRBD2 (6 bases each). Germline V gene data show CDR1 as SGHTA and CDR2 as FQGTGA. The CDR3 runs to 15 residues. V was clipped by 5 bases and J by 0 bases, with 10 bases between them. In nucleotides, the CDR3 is TGTGCCAGCAGCGTGGGGGGCACGAACACCGGGGAGCTGTTTTTT. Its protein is CASSVGGTNTGELFF.

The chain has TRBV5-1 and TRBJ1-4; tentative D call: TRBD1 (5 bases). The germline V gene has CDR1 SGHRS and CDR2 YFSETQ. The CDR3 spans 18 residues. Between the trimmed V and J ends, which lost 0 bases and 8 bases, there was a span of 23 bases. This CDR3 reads CASSLGGAKGSLYEKLFF. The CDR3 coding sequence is TGCGCCAGCAGCTTGGGTGGGGCTAAGGGCTCCCTTTACGAAAAACTGTTTTTT.

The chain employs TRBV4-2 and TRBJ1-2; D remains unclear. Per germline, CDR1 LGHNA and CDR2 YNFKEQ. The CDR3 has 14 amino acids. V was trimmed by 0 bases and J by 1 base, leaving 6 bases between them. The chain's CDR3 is CASSQEMNNYGYTF. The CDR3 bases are TGTGCCAGCAGCCAAGAAATGAATAACTATGGCTACACCTTC.

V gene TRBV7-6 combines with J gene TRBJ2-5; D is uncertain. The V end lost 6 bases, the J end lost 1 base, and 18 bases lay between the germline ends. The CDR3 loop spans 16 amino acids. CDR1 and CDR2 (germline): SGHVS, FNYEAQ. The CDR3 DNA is TGTGCCAGCAGACGAAAGGCTGCTGGCCCCCAAGAGACCCAGTACTTC. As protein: CASRRKAAGPQETQYF.

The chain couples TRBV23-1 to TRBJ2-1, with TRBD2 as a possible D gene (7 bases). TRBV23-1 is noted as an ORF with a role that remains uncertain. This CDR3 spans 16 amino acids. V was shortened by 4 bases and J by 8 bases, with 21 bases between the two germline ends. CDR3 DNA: TGCGCCAGCAGTCCTACTTCGGGGGGCGACCACTATGAGCAGTTCTTC. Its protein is CASSPTSGGDHYEQFF.

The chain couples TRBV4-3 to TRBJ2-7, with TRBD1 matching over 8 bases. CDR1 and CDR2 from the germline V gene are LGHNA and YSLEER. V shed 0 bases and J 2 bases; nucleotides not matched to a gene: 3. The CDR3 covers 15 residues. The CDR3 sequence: CASSQDRTGPYEQYF. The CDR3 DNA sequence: TGCGCCAGCAGCCAAGATCGGACAGGGCCCTACGAGCAGTACTTC.

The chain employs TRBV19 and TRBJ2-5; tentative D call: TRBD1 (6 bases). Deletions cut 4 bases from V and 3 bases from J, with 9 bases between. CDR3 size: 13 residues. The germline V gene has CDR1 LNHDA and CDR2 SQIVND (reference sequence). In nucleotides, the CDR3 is TGTGCCAGTAGTAGGGGGCACGAAGAGACCCAGTACTTC. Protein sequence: CASSRGHEETQYF.

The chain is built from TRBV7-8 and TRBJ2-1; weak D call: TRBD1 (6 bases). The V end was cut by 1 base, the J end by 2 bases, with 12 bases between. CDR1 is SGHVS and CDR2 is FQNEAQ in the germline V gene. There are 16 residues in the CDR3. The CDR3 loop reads CASSLETRQAYNEQFF. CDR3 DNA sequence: TGTGCCAGCAGCTTAGAAACTCGACAGGCCTACAATGAGCAGTTCTTC. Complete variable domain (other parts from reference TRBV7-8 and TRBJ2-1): GAGVSQSPRYKVAKRGQDVALRCDPISGHVSLFWYQQALGQGPEFLTYFQNEAQLDKSGLPSDRFFAERPEGSVSTLKIQRTQQEDSAVYLCASSLETRQAYNEQFFGPGTRLTVL.

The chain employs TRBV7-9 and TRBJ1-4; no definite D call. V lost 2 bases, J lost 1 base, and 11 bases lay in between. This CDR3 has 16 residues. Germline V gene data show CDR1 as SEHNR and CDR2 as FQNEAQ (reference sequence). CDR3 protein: CASSLYGRGTNEKLFF. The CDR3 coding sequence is TGTGCCAGCAGCTTATACGGCAGAGGAACTAATGAAAAACTGTTTTTT.

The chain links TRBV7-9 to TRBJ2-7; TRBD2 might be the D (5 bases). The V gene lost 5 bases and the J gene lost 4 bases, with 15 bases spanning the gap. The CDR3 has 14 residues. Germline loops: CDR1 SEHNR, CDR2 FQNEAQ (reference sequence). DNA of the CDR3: TGTGCCAGCAGCAAAACAGCGGCAGAGTACGAGCAGTACTTC. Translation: CASSKTAAEYEQYF.

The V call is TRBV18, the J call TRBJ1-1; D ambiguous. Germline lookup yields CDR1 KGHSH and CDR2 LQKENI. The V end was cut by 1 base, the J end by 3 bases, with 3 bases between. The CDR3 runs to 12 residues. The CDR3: CASSPRDTEAFF. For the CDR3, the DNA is TGTGCCAGCTCACCACGGGACACTGAAGCTTTCTTT. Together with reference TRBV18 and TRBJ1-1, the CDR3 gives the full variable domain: NAGVMQNPRHLVRRRGQEARLRCSPMKGHSHVYWYRQLPEEGLKFMVYLQKENIIDESGMPKERFSAEFPKEGPSILRIQQVVRGDSAAYFCASSPRDTEAFFGQGTRLTVV.

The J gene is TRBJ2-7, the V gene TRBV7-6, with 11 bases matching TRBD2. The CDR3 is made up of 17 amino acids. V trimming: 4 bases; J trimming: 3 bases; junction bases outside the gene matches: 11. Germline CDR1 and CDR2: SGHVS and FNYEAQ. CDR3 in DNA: TGTGCCAGCAGCTCCAATCGACTAGCGGGAAGAATCTACGAGCAGTACTTC. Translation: CASSSNRLAGRIYEQYF.

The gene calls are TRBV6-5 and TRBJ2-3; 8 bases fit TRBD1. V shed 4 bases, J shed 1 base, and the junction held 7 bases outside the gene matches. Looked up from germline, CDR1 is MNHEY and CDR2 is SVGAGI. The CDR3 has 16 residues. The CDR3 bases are TGTGCCAGCAGTTCATTCCAGGGGGCGGGCACAGATACGCAGTATTTT. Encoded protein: CASSSFQGAGTDTQYF.